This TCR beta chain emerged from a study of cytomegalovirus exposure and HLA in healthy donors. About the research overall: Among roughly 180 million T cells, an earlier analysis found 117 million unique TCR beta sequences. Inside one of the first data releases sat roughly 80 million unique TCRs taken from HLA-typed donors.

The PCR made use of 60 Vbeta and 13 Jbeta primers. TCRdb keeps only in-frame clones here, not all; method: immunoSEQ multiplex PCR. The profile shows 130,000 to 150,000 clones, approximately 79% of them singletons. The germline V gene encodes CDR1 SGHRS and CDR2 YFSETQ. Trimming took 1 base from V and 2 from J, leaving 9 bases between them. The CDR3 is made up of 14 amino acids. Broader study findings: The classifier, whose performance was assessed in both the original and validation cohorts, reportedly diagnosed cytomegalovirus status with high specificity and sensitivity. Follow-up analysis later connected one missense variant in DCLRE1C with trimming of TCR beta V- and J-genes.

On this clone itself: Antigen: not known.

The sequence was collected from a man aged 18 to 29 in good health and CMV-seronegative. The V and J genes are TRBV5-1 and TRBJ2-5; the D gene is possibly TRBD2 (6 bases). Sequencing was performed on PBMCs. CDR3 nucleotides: TGCGCCAGCAGCTTGATGACTAGTCAAGAGACCCAGTACTTC. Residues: CASSLMTSQETQYF.